The table lists the clone carrying this T cell receptor beta chain with a few counts. Other DNA sequences within the sample encode an identical CDR3. This record comes from a study of cytomegalovirus exposure and HLA in healthy donors. PCR primers comprised 60 Vbeta and 13 Jbeta primers. Assay used: immunoSEQ multiplex PCR; TCRdb lists only in-frame clones, some missing. The table lists 130,000 or so clones, about 9.2% of them singletons. From germline, CDR1 is SGHRS and CDR2 YFSETQ. V lost 5 bases, J lost 0 bases, and 8 bases lay in between. CDR3 length: 13 amino acids. Sequencing was performed on PBMCs. J is TRBJ1-1 and V is TRBV5-1; weak D call: TRBD1 (5 bases). The clonotype comes from a woman between 40 and 50 years old in good health and CMV-seropositive. The CDR3 sequence is CASSSTVNTEAFF. Here the CDR3 DNA reads TGCGCCAGCAGTTCGACAGTGAACACTGAAGCTTTCTTT.